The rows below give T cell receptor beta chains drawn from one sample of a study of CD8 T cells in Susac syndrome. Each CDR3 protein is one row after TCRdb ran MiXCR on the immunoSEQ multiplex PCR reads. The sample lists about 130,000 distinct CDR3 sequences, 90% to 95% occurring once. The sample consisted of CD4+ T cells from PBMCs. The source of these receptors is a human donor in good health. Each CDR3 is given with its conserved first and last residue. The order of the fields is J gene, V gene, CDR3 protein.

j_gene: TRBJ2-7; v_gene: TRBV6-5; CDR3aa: CASRLRLGPYEQYF
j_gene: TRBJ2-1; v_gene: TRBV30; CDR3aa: CAWSVLRTSGRSYNEQFF
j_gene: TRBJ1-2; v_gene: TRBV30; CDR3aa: CAWSVQGSWGYTF
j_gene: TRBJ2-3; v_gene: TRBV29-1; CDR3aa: CSAWTRGGTDTQYF
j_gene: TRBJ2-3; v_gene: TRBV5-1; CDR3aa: CASRSKAVPTDTQYF
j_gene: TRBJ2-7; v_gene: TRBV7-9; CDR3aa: CASSLKALPGQSYEQYF
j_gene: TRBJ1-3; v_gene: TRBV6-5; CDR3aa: CASSYSHGSVGNTIYF
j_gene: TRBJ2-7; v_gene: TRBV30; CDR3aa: CAWTGTGLYEQYF
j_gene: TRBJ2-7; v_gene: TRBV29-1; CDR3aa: CSATTGVDEQYF
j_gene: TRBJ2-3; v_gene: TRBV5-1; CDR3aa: CASSPPGTARTDTQYF
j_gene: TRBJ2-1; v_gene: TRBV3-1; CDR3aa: CASSQGFLSNEQFF
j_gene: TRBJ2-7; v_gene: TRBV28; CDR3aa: CASISPAPLYEQYF
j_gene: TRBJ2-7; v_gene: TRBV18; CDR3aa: CASSPRQLALGYEQYF
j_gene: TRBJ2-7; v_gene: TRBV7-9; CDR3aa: CASSAMGGREEYF
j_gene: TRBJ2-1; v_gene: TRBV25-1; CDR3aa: CASSAGDPSYNEQFF
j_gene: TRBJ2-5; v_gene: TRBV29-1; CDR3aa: CSVGGHRETQYF
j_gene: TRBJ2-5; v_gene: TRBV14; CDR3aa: CASSQRWTETQYF
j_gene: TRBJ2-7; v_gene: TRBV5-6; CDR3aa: CASSLMSSGAREQYF
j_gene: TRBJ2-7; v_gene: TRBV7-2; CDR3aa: CASSPSASGSVEQYF
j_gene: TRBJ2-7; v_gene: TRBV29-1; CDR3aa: CSAVKAYEQYF
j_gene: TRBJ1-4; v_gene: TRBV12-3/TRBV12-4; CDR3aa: CASSFGGGVSKLFF
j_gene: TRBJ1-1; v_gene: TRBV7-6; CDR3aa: CASSLDTVGNTEAFF
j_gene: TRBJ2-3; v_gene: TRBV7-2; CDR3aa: CASSPYSTDTQYF